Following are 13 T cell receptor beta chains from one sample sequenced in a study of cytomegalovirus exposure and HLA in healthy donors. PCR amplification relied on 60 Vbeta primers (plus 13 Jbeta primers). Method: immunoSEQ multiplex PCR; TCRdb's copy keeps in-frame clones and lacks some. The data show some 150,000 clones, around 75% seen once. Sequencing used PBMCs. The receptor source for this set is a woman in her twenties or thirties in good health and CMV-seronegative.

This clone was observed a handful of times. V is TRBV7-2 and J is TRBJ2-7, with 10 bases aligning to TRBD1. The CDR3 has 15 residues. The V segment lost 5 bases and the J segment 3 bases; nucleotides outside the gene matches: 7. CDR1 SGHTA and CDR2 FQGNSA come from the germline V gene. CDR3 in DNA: TGTGCCAGCAGCATACGACAGGGGGCCGACTACGAGCAGTACGTC. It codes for CASSIRQGADYEQYV.

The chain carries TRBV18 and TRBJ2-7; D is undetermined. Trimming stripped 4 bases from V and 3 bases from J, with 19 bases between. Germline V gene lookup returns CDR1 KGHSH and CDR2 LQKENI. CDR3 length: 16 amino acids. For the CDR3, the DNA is TGTGCCAGCTCACTGACCTTGGGCCCCGCAGGCTACGAGCAGTACTTC. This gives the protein CASSLTLGPAGYEQYF.

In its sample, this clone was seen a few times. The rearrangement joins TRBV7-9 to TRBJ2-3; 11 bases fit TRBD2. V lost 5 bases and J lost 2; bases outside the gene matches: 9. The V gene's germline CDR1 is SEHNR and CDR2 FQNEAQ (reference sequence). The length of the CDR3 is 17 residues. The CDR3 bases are TGTGCCAGCAGCCCGGTCGATAGCGGGAGGGACACAGATACGCAGTATTTT. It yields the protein CASSPVDSGRDTDTQYF.

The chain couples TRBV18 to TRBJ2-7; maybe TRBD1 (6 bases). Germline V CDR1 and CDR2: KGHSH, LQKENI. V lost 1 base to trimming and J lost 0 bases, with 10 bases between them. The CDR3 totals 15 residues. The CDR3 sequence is CASSPLDSSSYEQYF. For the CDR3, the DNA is TGTGCCAGCTCACCACTGGACAGTAGCTCCTACGAGCAGTACTTC.

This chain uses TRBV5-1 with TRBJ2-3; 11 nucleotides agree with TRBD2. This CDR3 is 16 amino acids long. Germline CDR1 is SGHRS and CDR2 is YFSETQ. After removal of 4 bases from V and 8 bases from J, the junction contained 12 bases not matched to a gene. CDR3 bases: TGCGCCAGCAGCCCCCAAGAACTAGCGGGAGTTCGTACGCAGTATTTT. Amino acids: CASSPQELAGVRTQYF.

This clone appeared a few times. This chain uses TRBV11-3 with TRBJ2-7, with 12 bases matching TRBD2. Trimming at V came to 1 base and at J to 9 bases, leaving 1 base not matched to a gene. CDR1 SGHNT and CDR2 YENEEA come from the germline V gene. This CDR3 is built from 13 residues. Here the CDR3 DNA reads TGTGCCAGCAGCTTAGGACTAGCGGGAGTGCAGTACTTC. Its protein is CASSLGLAGVQYF.

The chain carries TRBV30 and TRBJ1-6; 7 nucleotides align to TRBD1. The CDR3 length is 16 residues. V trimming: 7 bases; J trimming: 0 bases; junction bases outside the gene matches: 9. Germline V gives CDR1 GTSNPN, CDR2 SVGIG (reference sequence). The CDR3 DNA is TGTGCCTCCACGACAGGGACGAGCTCCTATAATTCACCCCTCCACTTT. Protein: CASTTGTSSYNSPLHF.

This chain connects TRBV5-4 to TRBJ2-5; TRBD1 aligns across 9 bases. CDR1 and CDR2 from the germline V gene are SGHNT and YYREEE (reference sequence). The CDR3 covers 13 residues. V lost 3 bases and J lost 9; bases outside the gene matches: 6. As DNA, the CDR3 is TGTGCCAGCAGCTCGGACAGGGACAGGGCCCAGTACTTC. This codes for CASSSDRDRAQYF.

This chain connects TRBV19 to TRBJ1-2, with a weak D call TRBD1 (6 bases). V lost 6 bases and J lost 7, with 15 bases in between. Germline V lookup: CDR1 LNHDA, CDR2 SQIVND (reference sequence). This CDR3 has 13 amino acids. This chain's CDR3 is CASSIGQFAGYTF. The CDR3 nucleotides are TGTGCCAGTAGCATCGGACAGTTTGCTGGCTACACCTTC.

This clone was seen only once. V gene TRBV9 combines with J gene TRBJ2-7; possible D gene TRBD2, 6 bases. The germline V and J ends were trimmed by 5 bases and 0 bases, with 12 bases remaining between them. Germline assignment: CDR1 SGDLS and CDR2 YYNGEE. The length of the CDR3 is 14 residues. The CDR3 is CASSLGGTSYEQYF. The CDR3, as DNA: TGTGCCAGCAGTCTCGGCGGGACCTCCTACGAGCAGTACTTC.

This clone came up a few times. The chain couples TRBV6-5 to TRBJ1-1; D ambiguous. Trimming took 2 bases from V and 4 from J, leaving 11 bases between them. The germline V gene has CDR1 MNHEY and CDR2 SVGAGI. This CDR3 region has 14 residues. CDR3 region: CASSYGELGTEAFF. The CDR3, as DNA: TGTGCCAGCAGTTACGGGGAGTTGGGCACTGAAGCTTTCTTT.

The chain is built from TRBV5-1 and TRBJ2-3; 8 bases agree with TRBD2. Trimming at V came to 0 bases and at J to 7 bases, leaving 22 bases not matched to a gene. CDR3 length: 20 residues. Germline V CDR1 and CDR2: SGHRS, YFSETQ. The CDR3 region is CASSLEGTERGPTWMNTQYF. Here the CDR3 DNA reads TGCGCCAGCAGCTTGGAAGGAACCGAGCGGGGGCCCACCTGGATGAATACGCAGTATTTT. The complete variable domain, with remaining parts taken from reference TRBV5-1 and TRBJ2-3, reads KAGVTQTPRYLIKTRGQQVTLSCSPISGHRSVSWYQQTPGQGLQFLFEYFSETQRNKGNFPGRFSGRQFSNSRSEMNVSTLELGDSALYLCASSLEGTERGPTWMNTQYFGPGTRLTVL.

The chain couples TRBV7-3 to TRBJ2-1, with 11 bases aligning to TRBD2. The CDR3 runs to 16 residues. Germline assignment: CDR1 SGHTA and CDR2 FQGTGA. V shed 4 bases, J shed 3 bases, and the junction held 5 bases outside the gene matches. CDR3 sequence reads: CASSSGGTSGYNEQFF. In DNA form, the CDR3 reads TGTGCCAGCAGCTCAGGAGGGACTAGCGGCTACAATGAGCAGTTCTTC.